These 14 T cell receptor beta chains came from one sample sequenced in a study of T cell responses to AZD1222 COVID-19 vaccine. TCRdb's table, derived via immunoSEQ multiplex PCR, lists solely in-frame clones and lacks some. The sample lists over 150,000 clones; around 92% were seen once. Sample: peripheral blood, taken on day 0 of AZD1222 vaccination. Every receptor here comes from an adult in good health.

The chain uses TRBV6-5 and TRBJ2-1; D might be TRBD2 (5 bases). V was pared by 7 bases and J by 0 bases, with 7 bases between. This CDR3 is built from 13 residues. In germline, CDR1 is MNHEY, CDR2 SVGAGI. CDR3 sequence: CASKGSSYNEQFF. CDR3 sequence (DNA): TGTGCCAGCAAAGGGAGCTCCTACAATGAGCAGTTCTTC.

This chain connects TRBV6-5 to TRBJ2-7; 7 nucleotides match TRBD1. V trimming: 6 bases; J trimming: 0 bases; junction bases outside the gene matches: 8. The CDR3 covers 15 residues. The germline V gene encodes CDR1 MNHEY and CDR2 SVGAGI. The CDR3 nucleotides read TGTGCCAGCAGGCCACAGGGGTGGGGCTCCTACGAGCAGTACTTC. This encodes CASRPQGWGSYEQYF.

The V and J genes are TRBV28 and TRBJ1-5; 7 bases fit TRBD1. V lost 5 bases and J lost 4; bases outside the gene matches: 11. Germline V gene sequence: CDR1 MDHEN, CDR2 SYDVKM. This CDR3 contains 16 residues. The CDR3 nucleotides read TGTGCCAGCAGTCTTCCCCAGGGGGTAGGGAATCAGCCCCAGCATTTT. It codes for CASSLPQGVGNQPQHF.

The rearrangement uses TRBV30 and TRBJ1-2; TRBD1 is a possible D gene (5 bases). The V gene lost 0 bases and the J gene lost 7 bases, with 9 bases spanning the gap. The CDR3 length is 12 residues. Per the germline V gene, CDR1 is GTSNPN and CDR2 is SVGIG (reference sequence). For the CDR3, the DNA is TGTGCCTGGAGTGTGGGGCACGTTGGCTACACCTTC. Protein sequence: CAWSVGHVGYTF. The full variable domain, in which reference TRBV30 and TRBJ1-2 provide the parts outside the CDR3, is SQTIHQWPATLVQPVGSPLSLECTVEGTSNPNLYWYRQAAGRGLQLLFYSVGIGQISSEVPQNLSASRPQDRQFILSSKKLLLSDSGFYLCAWSVGHVGYTFGSGTRLTVV.

J is TRBJ1-4 and V is TRBV27; a possible D gene is TRBD1 (5 bases). In germline, CDR1 is MNHEY, CDR2 SMNVEV (reference sequence). This CDR3 has 13 amino acids. Trimming took 3 bases from V and 11 from J, leaving 13 bases between them. For the CDR3, the DNA is TGTGCCAGCAGTTTCACAGGTGCTGCGAAACTGTTTTTT. Translated: CASSFTGAAKLFF.

The J gene is TRBJ1-1, the V gene TRBV5-1, with no clear D. V lost 0 bases and J 3 bases, leaving 9 bases between the germline ends. The length of the CDR3 is 14 residues. Per germline, CDR1 SGHRS and CDR2 YFSETQ. CDR3 amino acids: CASSLARGDTEAFF. The CDR3 nucleotides are TGCGCCAGCAGCTTGGCCCGTGGTGACACTGAAGCTTTCTTT.

The DNA for the CDR3 is TGTGCCAGCAGCCAAGATAGCTCTGGAAACACCATATATTTT. This translates into CASSQDSSGNTIYF. This chain joins TRBV4-2 and TRBJ1-3; D remains unclear. The germline CDR1 and CDR2 sequences are LGHNA and YNFKEQ. Trimming took off 0 bases at V and 0 bases at J, with 3 bases between the two ends. CDR3 length: 14 amino acids.

This sequence joins TRBV19 and TRBJ1-1; a possible D gene is TRBD1 (5 bases). Germline values: CDR1 LNHDA, CDR2 SQIVND (reference sequence). Trimming stripped 4 bases from V and 4 bases from J, with 13 bases between. This CDR3 has 14 amino acids. The DNA for the CDR3 is TGTGCCAGTAGTACGGTCGCGGGGGGCACTGAAGCTTTCTTT. Its protein product is CASSTVAGGTEAFF. Looking up the rest from reference TRBV19 and TRBJ1-1 gives the full variable domain: DGGITQSPKYLFRKEGQNVTLSCEQNLNHDAMYWYRQDPGQGLRLIYYSQIVNDFQKGDIAEGYSVSREKKESFPLTVTSAQKNPTAFYLCASSTVAGGTEAFFGQGTRLTVV.

In this sample, this clone turned up once. The chain uses TRBV6-5 and TRBJ2-2, with a weak D call TRBD2 (6 bases). Trimming took off 3 bases at V and 4 bases at J, with 15 bases between the two ends. The germline V gene encodes CDR1 MNHEY and CDR2 SVGAGI. The CDR3 is 16 residues long. The CDR3 nucleotides read TGTGCCAGCAGTTATACTGCCGGGGGTGGCACCGGGGAGCTGTTTTTT. It specifies CASSYTAGGGTGELFF.

This clone was seen a few times. V is TRBV5-1 and J is TRBJ1-5; 7 nucleotides align to TRBD1. Germline V gene sequence: CDR1 SGHRS, CDR2 YFSETQ. V lost 4 bases and J lost 6; bases outside the gene matches: 10. This CDR3 spans 15 amino acids. Here the CDR3 reads CASSETGYRGQPQHF. For the CDR3, the DNA is TGCGCCAGCAGCGAGACAGGTTACAGGGGTCAGCCCCAGCATTTT.

The genes are TRBV6-5 and TRBJ1-4; 7 bases agree with TRBD1. CDR1 is MNHEY and CDR2 is SVGAGI in the germline V gene. The CDR3 has 14 amino acids. V lost 2 bases, J lost 7 bases, and 4 bases stayed unmatched. DNA of the CDR3: TGTGCCAGCAGTTACGACAGGGACCCTGAAAAACTGTTTTTT. Protein sequence: CASSYDRDPEKLFF.

The gene calls are TRBV2 and TRBJ1-2; TRBD1 agrees at 7 bases. Germline lookup yields CDR1 SNHLY and CDR2 FYNNEI. The CDR3 is 13 residues long. The V and J ends lost 8 bases and 7 bases, in that order; junction bases with no gene match: 10. The CDR3 nucleotides are TGTGCCAGCCGAGGGACAGCCCAACGTGGCTACACCTTC. Its protein is CASRGTAQRGYTF.

This clone is termed medium-sized. The rearrangement joins TRBV6-1 to TRBJ1-5; D not resolved. Germline loops: CDR1 MNHNS, CDR2 SASEGT. The CDR3 sequence is 14 residues long. Deletions cut 1 base from V and 4 bases from J, with 8 bases between. CDR3 nucleotides: TGTGCCAGCAGTGAAGGTCACAATAATCAGCCCCAGCATTTT. Its protein product is CASSEGHNNQPQHF.

This chain connects TRBV6-5 to TRBJ2-7, with TRBD1 as a possible D gene (5 bases). Germline values: CDR1 MNHEY, CDR2 SVGAGI. Between the trimmed V and J ends, which lost 6 bases and 3 bases, there was a span of 6 bases. This CDR3 comprises 11 residues. The CDR3 loop is CASRQGYEQYF. The CDR3 DNA follows: TGTGCCAGCAGGCAGGGCTACGAGCAGTACTTC.